These 5 T cell receptor beta chains originate from one sample sequenced in a study of blood T cell repertoires in COVID-19. The table came from immunoSEQ multiplex PCR; TCRdb's copy has only in-frame clones and leaves some out. Altogether tens of thousands of clones are present, around 88% being singletons, with the ten largest covering more than 4.5%. Sequences were obtained from peripheral blood. These receptors all come from an elderly woman with acute or convalescent COVID-19.

The V and J genes are TRBV6-2 or TRBV6-3 and TRBJ2-7, with D maybe TRBD1 (5 bases). Trimming cost V 4 bases and J 6 bases, with 25 bases left between them. Germline CDR1 reads MNHEY; CDR2 reads SVGEGT. The CDR3 length is 17 residues. This CDR3 is CASSLPPGRAAPTEQYF. The CDR3 nucleotides are TGTGCCAGCAGTTTACCCCCGGGCAGGGCCGCCCCCACCGAGCAGTACTTC.

V gene TRBV30 combines with J gene TRBJ1-4; TRBD1 aligns across 7 bases. The CDR3 is made up of 13 amino acids. V lost 2 bases, J lost 8 bases, and 5 bases stayed unmatched. Germline assignment: CDR1 GTSNPN and CDR2 SVGIG (reference sequence). The CDR3 bases are TGTGCCTGGAGTATGGCAGGGGGGGAAAAACTGTTTTTT. Translated, it gives CAWSMAGGEKLFF.

The chain has TRBV28 and TRBJ2-7; a possible D gene is TRBD1 (6 bases). The CDR3 runs 15 residues. Looked up from germline, CDR1 is MDHEN and CDR2 is SYDVKM. The V and J ends lost 4 bases and 0 bases respectively, with 13 bases between them. The CDR3 DNA reads as TGTGCCAGCAGTTCTGACAGGCCATACTCCTACGAGCAGTACTTC. This gives the protein CASSSDRPYSYEQYF.

The V and J genes are TRBV6-5 and TRBJ2-2; D is perhaps TRBD2 (6 bases). The CDR3 extends over 16 amino acids. The ends were cut back, 2 bases at V and 7 bases at J, with 17 bases in the middle. The germline gives CDR1 MNHEY, CDR2 SVGAGI. CDR3 nucleotides: TGTGCCAGCAGTTACGTCGGGTTTGGGGGGAGCGGGGAGCTGTTTTTT. Translating gives CASSYVGFGGSGELFF.

The V gene is TRBV3-1 (or the pseudogene TRBV3-2), the J gene TRBJ2-3, with 9 positions matching TRBD1. V trimming: 5 bases; J trimming: 7 bases; junction bases outside the gene matches: 7. This CDR3 is built from 14 residues. The germline V gene encodes CDR1 LGHDT and CDR2 YNNKEL (reference sequence). CDR3 DNA sequence: TGTGCCAGCAGCACCGGGACAGGGACGAATACGCAGTATTTT. Translating it yields CASSTGTGTNTQYF.